The sequence of this T cell receptor beta chain was determined in a study of T cell repertoires in cytomegalovirus infection. Turning to the study itself: It was the public TCR beta signatures that indicated both CMV infection and matching HLA type.

TCRdb processed the reads anew with MiXCR; each CDR3 protein has one entry. The sample lists 250,000 to 300,000 distinct CDR3 sequences; around 25% were seen once. This CDR3 spans 13 amino acids. Germline V CDR1 and CDR2: DFQATT, SNEGSKA (reference sequence). This clonotype turned up a few times. An end of the junction differs from the germline gene, which may be a read error. V is TRBV20-1 and J is TRBJ2-7; possibly TRBD1 for D (5 bases). The source material was PBMCs. This sequence was found in a human donor in good health (CMV status not recorded). Some clones in this sample may be carry-over from other donors' samples. CDR3 nucleotide sequence: TGCAGTGCTACAACCCGGACACTTACCGAGGAGTACTTC. Its protein product is CSATTRTLTEEYF.